One T cell receptor (beta chain) is described in this entry. Its antigen remains unknown. J was trimmed by 6 bases and V by 9 bases; bases with no gene match: 5. From germline, CDR1 is SEHNR and CDR2 FQNEAQ (reference sequence). CDR3 length: 13 residues. The data were obtained in a study of beta chain features in type 1 diabetes. Study-wide background: Examination spanned around 100,000,000 sorted cells from all samples.

As every portion of the isolated RNA was reverse transcribed, the sequencing read expressed TCRB transcripts. Here immunoSEQ multiplex PCR was the method, and the copy in TCRdb shows in-frame clones only, minus some. In the table there are 250,000 to 300,000 clones, under 8.5% of which are singletons. Study outcomes and limitations: Any role of HLA type in TCRB rearrangement remained unresolved here. Lower insertion and higher deletion counts appeared at VDJ junctions in type 1 diabetes patients.

Donors underwent one heparinised blood draw, approximately 120 mL on average. The receptor comes from a woman between 18 and 30 years old in good health. The chain has TRBV7-9 and TRBJ2-3, with 11 bases fitting TRBD1. Sequenced input: central memory CD4+ T cells from blood. DNA for the CDR3: TGTGCCAGTGGGGACAGGGGGTCGGATACGCAGTATTTT. This sequence encodes CASGDRGSDTQYF. The whole variable domain, filled in from reference TRBV7-9 and TRBJ2-3, reads DTGVSQNPRHKITKRGQNVTFRCDPISEHNRLYWYRQTLGQGPEFLTYFQNEAQLEKSRLLSDRFSAERPKGSFSTLEIQRTEQGDSAMYLCASGDRGSDTQYFGPGTRLTVL.